Listed here is a single T cell receptor beta chain. This entry belongs to a study of blood T cell repertoires in COVID-19. Study details: T cells, B-cell-depleted T cells, or PBMCs supplied cDNA or gDNA.

Using immunoSEQ multiplex PCR, the repertoire was profiled, and TCRdb retains in-frame clones only, with some absent. The repertoire holds roughly 130,000 clones, with 70% to 85% as singletons. The CDR3 is 15 amino acids. Trimming took 4 bases from V and 4 from J, leaving 16 bases between them. Germline V gene data show CDR1 as SGHDN and CDR2 as FVKESK. V usage is TRBV14 and J usage is TRBJ1-1, with D maybe TRBD1 (5 bases). Sequences were obtained from peripheral blood. This sequence originates from a woman between 65 and 79 years old with acute or convalescent COVID-19. CDR3: CASSLGRGFGTEAFF. The DNA for the CDR3 is TGTGCCAGCAGCCTGGGTCGGGGGTTTGGCACTGAAGCTTTCTTT.